This T cell receptor beta chain was captured by sequencing in a study of blood T cell repertoires in COVID-19. Which cohort a participant joined came from the clinical history participants gave. The CDR3 is 15 amino acids. The junction had 7 bases not matched to a gene; V was cut back by 3 bases and J by 4 bases. Germline V CDR1 and CDR2: SGHTA, FQGNSA. TCRdb keeps only in-frame clones here, not all; method: immunoSEQ multiplex PCR. Of approximately 330,000 clones listed, 65% to 90% are singletons. The sample taken for sequencing was PBMCs or T cells enriched from blood (not recorded which). The chain joins TRBV7-2 to TRBJ2-7; 9 positions agree with TRBD2. The clonotype was recovered from a woman in her 40s with acute COVID-19. In DNA, the CDR3 is TGTGCCAGCAGCTTTGTAGCGGGAGCTTCTTACGAGCAGTACTTC. Protein product: CASSFVAGASYEQYF. The full variable domain, in which reference TRBV7-2 and TRBJ2-7 provide the parts outside the CDR3, is GAGVSQSPSNKVTEKGKDVELRCDPISGHTALYWYRQSLGQGLEFLIYFQGNSAPDKSGLPSDRFSAERTGGSVSTLTIQRTQQEDSAVYLCASSFVAGASYEQYFGPGTRLTVT.